This passage covers 20 T cell receptor beta chains from one sample sequenced in a study of T cell changes during pregnancy in multiple sclerosis. Repertoires were generated with immunoSEQ multiplex PCR, while TCRdb's copy carries only in-frame clones and drops some. Here the sample spans approximately 46,000 clones, around 89% being singletons. This specimen consisted of CD8+ T cells from peripheral blood mononuclear cells, obtained in the second trimester of pregnancy. The receptor set was obtained from a female donor with multiple sclerosis, enrolled in a pregnancy study.

This clone was observed a single time. V is TRBV7-3 and J is TRBJ2-3; D is uncertain. Germline loops: CDR1 SGHTA, CDR2 FQGTGA. The CDR3 length is 14 residues. V was pared by 8 bases and J by 2 bases, with 14 bases between. The CDR3 region is CASGLARSTDTQYF. DNA for the CDR3: TGTGCCAGCGGTCTCGCTAGATCCACAGATACGCAGTATTTT.

The chain employs TRBV6-6 and TRBJ1-5, with D unclear. CDR1 and CDR2 (germline): MNHNY, SVGAGI (reference sequence). Trimming pared 5 bases from V and 7 bases from J, leaving 6 bases between. The CDR3 totals 11 residues. This CDR3 is CASSGGQPQHF. The CDR3 coding sequence is TGTGCCAGCAGTGGAGGCCAGCCCCAGCATTTT.

This clone appeared a single time. The chain joins TRBV27 to TRBJ1-1; the match to TRBD1 covers 7 bases. Germline V gene lookup returns CDR1 MNHEY and CDR2 SMNVEV (reference sequence). Trimming removed 5 bases from V and 5 bases from J; junction bases left unmatched: 11. This CDR3 spans 15 amino acids. The CDR3 is CASSRATGVITEAFF. CDR3 coding DNA: TGTGCCAGCAGTAGGGCTACAGGGGTGATTACTGAAGCTTTCTTT.

The chain employs TRBV6-5 and TRBJ1-1; no clear D gene. CDR3 size: 15 residues. The germline V gene encodes CDR1 MNHEY and CDR2 SVGAGI. V lost 6 bases, J lost 0 bases, and 14 bases lay in between. CDR3: CASSPFRGLNTEAFF. The DNA for the CDR3 is TGTGCCAGCAGCCCCTTCCGGGGATTGAACACTGAAGCTTTCTTT.

The V gene is TRBV4-1, the J gene TRBJ2-1, with 9 bases that match TRBD2. The CDR3 loop spans 16 amino acids. Germline CDR1 reads MGHRA; CDR2 reads YSYEKL. J lost 8 bases, V lost 1 base, and 9 bases had no gene match. As DNA, the CDR3 is TGCGCCAGCAGCCAAGGCCTAGCGGGACTTTTCGATGAGCAGTTCTTC. It is translated as CASSQGLAGLFDEQFF.

In this sample, this clone turned up many times. The DNA of the CDR3 is TGTGCCAGCAGCCTCACGGCGGGAGCTAACTATGGCTACACCTTC. Amino acid sequence: CASSLTAGANYGYTF. The V call is TRBV7-9, the J call TRBJ1-2; D gene uncertain. The germline gives CDR1 SEHNR, CDR2 FQNEAQ (reference sequence). The CDR3 has 15 amino acids. V was shortened by 5 bases and J by 0 bases, with 13 bases between the two germline ends.

This chain connects TRBV19 to TRBJ2-5, with 8 bases aligning to TRBD2. Germline lookup yields CDR1 LNHDA and CDR2 SQIVND (reference sequence). This CDR3 has 15 residues. Losses at the gene ends were 3 bases for V and 2 bases for J; bases not matched to a gene: 5. CDR3 bases: TGTGCCAGTAGTATTTTAGCGGGGCCACAAGAGACCCAGTACTTC. This encodes CASSILAGPQETQYF.

This chain links TRBV11-3 with TRBJ2-1; a weak D match, TRBD2 (5 bases). V lost 1 base and J 8 bases, leaving 15 bases between the germline ends. The CDR3 covers 15 residues. The germline gives CDR1 SGHNT, CDR2 YENEEA. DNA for the CDR3: TGTGCCAGCAGCTTAGGGCCGGCCCTAGCCGATGAGCAGTTCTTC. Amino acids: CASSLGPALADEQFF.

This chain joins TRBV7-8 and TRBJ2-1, with D possibly being TRBD1 (6 bases). This CDR3 region has 15 residues. Germline V gene sequence: CDR1 SGHVS, CDR2 FQNEAQ. The ends were cut back, 2 bases at V and 3 bases at J, with 11 bases in the middle. CDR3 sequence reads: CASSLLRGYYNEQFF. For the CDR3, the DNA is TGTGCCAGCAGCTTATTAAGGGGGTACTACAATGAGCAGTTCTTC.

This chain connects TRBV19 to TRBJ2-1; D may be TRBD1 (6 bases). This CDR3 is built from 14 residues. Germline V gene data show CDR1 as LNHDA and CDR2 as SQIVND (reference sequence). The germline V and J ends were trimmed by 5 bases and 4 bases, with 12 bases remaining between them. The chain's CDR3 is CASSYDGQYNEQFF. As DNA, the CDR3 is TGTGCCAGTAGTTATGATGGACAGTACAATGAGCAGTTCTTC.

The genes are TRBV11-2 and TRBJ1-3; no clear D gene. Looked up from germline, CDR1 is SGHAT and CDR2 is FQNNGV. This CDR3 spans 14 amino acids. Trimming shortened V by 4 bases and J by 1 base, and 8 bases separated the two germline ends. The CDR3 nucleotides are TGTGCCAGCAGCTCCCCCCGTTCTGGAAACACCATATATTTT. Translating it yields CASSSPRSGNTIYF.

The genes are TRBV6-4 and TRBJ2-5; D is possibly TRBD1 (5 bases). Trimming took off 5 bases at V and 5 bases at J, with 12 bases between the two ends. Germline V CDR1 and CDR2: MRHNA, SNTAGT. The CDR3 length is 13 residues. In nucleotides, the CDR3 is TGTGCCAGCAGTAGGGGCCCCAAGGAGACCCAGTACTTC. It codes for CASSRGPKETQYF.

This rearrangement joins TRBV18 to TRBJ1-2, with D possibly being TRBD1 (6 bases). The CDR3 runs 15 residues. Trimming took off 5 bases at V and 0 bases at J, with 13 bases between the two ends. Germline V gene lookup returns CDR1 KGHSH and CDR2 LQKENI. The CDR3 loop is CASSTRDNANYGYTF. As DNA, the CDR3 is TGTGCCAGCTCAACCCGGGACAACGCTAACTATGGCTACACCTTC.

Turning to this clone: The sample holds other DNA sequences that translate to the same CDR3. The J gene is TRBJ1-5, the V gene TRBV4-1; TRBD1 matches at 7 bases. J gave up 7 bases and V 6 bases, and 6 bases lay outside the gene matches. CDR3 size: 13 residues. Germline lookup yields CDR1 MGHRA and CDR2 YSYEKL. CDR3 amino acids: CASSQGVDQPQHF. CDR3 DNA: TGCGCCAGCAGTCAGGGGGTAGACCAGCCCCAGCATTTT.

This chain links TRBV7-2 with TRBJ2-7; no clear D. V was shortened by 3 bases and J by 3 bases, with 9 bases between the two germline ends. The CDR3 has 13 residues. Germline loops: CDR1 SGHTA, CDR2 FQGNSA. CDR3 residues: CASSFGRIYEQYF. CDR3 bases: TGTGCCAGCAGCTTTGGCAGGATCTACGAGCAGTACTTC.

This clone was counted only a few times. The CDR3 loop reads CASSPPAHRGDIQYF. The CDR3 DNA sequence: TGCGCCAGCAGCCCTCCAGCTCACCGCGGCGACATTCAGTACTTC. The chain employs TRBV5-1 and TRBJ2-4; the D is unclear. CDR1 is SGHRS and CDR2 is YFSETQ in the germline V gene. With 4 bases removed from V and 8 bases from J, the gap between germline ends came to 19 bases. This CDR3 comprises 15 residues.

V is TRBV7-8 and J is TRBJ1-1, with 8 bases aligning to TRBD1. CDR1 SGHVS and CDR2 FQNEAQ come from the germline V gene. The CDR3 sequence is 14 residues long. The V gene end was trimmed by 6 bases and the J gene end by 5 bases; junction bases not matched to a gene: 8. The CDR3 DNA reads TGTGCCAGCAGTACCGGACAGGGAGGGACTGAAGCTTTCTTT. This gives the protein CASSTGQGGTEAFF.

The rearrangement uses TRBV6-4 and TRBJ2-3; TRBD1 aligns across 9 bases. The CDR3 totals 15 residues. Germline trimming cut 3 bases from V and 0 bases from J; bases unmatched to any gene: 1. CDR1 and CDR2 from the germline V gene are MRHNA and SNTAGT. This CDR3 reads CASSEGTGSTDTQYF. DNA of the CDR3: TGTGCCAGCAGTGAGGGGACAGGGAGCACAGATACGCAGTATTTT.

J is TRBJ1-6 and V is TRBV4-1; the match to TRBD1 covers 7 bases. The CDR3 extends over 15 amino acids. Germline CDR1 and CDR2: MGHRA and YSYEKL. Trimming at V came to 1 base and at J to 11 bases, leaving 8 bases not matched to a gene. The CDR3, as DNA: TGCGCCAGCAGCCAAGGGGGGACAGCCTCGACACCCCTCCACTTT. This sequence encodes CASSQGGTASTPLHF.

The V call is TRBV13, the J call TRBJ2-1; D possibly corresponds to TRBD1 (5 bases). CDR3 size: 13 residues. Germline assignment: CDR1 PRHDT and CDR2 FYEKMQ (reference sequence). V was pared by 4 bases and J by 7 bases, with 11 bases between. In nucleotides, the CDR3 is TGTGCCAGCAGCTCCATGCAGGGTAATGAGCAGTTCTTC. Protein sequence: CASSSMQGNEQFF.